This is a list of T cell receptor beta chains from one sample in a study of shared clonotypes between healthy human individuals. Some clones are missing from TCRdb's copy, which holds only in-frame ones; the method was immunoSEQ multiplex PCR. This repertoire shows over a million clones, 75% to 80% found once; its top ten account for roughly 0.57%. Sequenced material: memory CD4+ T cells from PBMCs. These receptors all stem from a man aged 18 to 35 in good health. Some clones in this sample may be carry-over from other donors' samples. CDR3s include the opening cysteine and the closing phenylalanine or tryptophan. The D gene is left open where the match is weak. Clone size is shown for a subset of rows, as once, few, many or a class of expanded clone.

j_call v_call clone_size d_call cdr3_nt cdr3_aa
TRBJ2-3 TRBV27 few TRBD2 TGTGCCAGCAGTAGGCGGGAGTTTACAGATACGCAGTATTTT CASSRREFTDTQYF
TRBJ2-1 TRBV30 . . TGTGCCTGGAGTGTTGGGGGACTGACGTTCTTC CAWSVGGLTFF
TRBJ2-3 TRBV4-1 . . TGCGCCAGCACCCTCTCGCCTAGGGCCAGTAGTATGGCTAGCACAGATACGCAGTATTTT CASTLSPRASSMASTDTQYF
TRBJ1-1 TRBV28 once . TGTGCCACCCTCTTAGATTTGAGGTGGACTGAAGCTTTCTTT CATLLDLRWTEAFF
TRBJ2-2 TRBV6-5 . TRBD1 TGTGCCAGCAGTTGGACAGGGGGCGCCGGGGAGCTGTTTTTT CASSWTGGAGELFF
TRBJ1-2 TRBV10-3 . TRBD1 TGTGCCATCAGTGAGCCCCGGACAGGGATCAACTATGGCTACACCTTC CAISEPRTGINYGYTF
TRBJ1-2 TRBV2 few TRBD1 TGTGCCAGCACCGGACAGGGGGTCGACTATGGCTACACCTTC CASTGQGVDYGYTF
TRBJ2-7 TRBV4-2 few . TGTGCCAGCAGCCAAGGTCCAGATTACGAGCAGTACTTC CASSQGPDYEQYF
TRBJ2-2 TRBV28 . TRBD2 TGTGCCAGCAGCCTACTAGCGGGAGCGGTCGGGGAGCTGTTTTTT CASSLLAGAVGELFF
TRBJ1-4 TRBV28 . . TGTGCCAGCAGGAAGAGGGCTAATGAAAAACTGTTTTTT CASRKRANEKLFF
TRBJ1-2 TRBV7-3 once TRBD1 TGTGCCAGCAGCCCACAGGGGGACTATGGCTACACCTTC CASSPQGDYGYTF
TRBJ2-1 TRBV5-1 . . TGCGCCAGCAGCTTGAACAACTACAATGAGCAGTTCTTC CASSLNNYNEQFF
TRBJ2-4 TRBV18 . TRBD1 TGTGCCAGCTCACCAACAAAGACAGGGGCCATTCAGTACTTC CASSPTKTGAIQYF
TRBJ1-6 TRBV5-3 . TRBD1 TGTGCCAGCAGCGGACAGGGCGGTAATTCACCCCTCCACTTT CASSGQGGNSPLHF
TRBJ1-5 TRBV28 . TRBD1 TGTGCCAGCAGTTTCGTGACAGGGGGCGATCAGCCCCAGCATTTT CASSFVTGGDQPQHF
TRBJ1-2 TRBV28 few . TGTGCCAGCAGTTTACCTATGGCAGGGGTCGGCTATGGCTACACCTTC CASSLPMAGVGYGYTF
TRBJ2-7 TRBV10-3 few . TGTGCCATCAGTAGGGACTTTTCCCAATCCTACGAGCAGTACTTC CAISRDFSQSYEQYF
TRBJ1-6 TRBV5-4 . . TGTGCCAGCAGCTTGGGCGGAGTTGGAGATTCACCCCTCCACTTT CASSLGGVGDSPLHF
TRBJ1-1 TRBV6-7 . TRBD1 TGTGCCAGCAGTTACCTGATACGGACAGGGTCCATGAACACTGAAGCTTTCTTT CASSYLIRTGSMNTEAFF
TRBJ2-3 TRBV6-5 . TRBD2 TGTGCCAGCAGTTCCAGCGGGAGAACAGATACGCAGTATTTT CASSSSGRTDTQYF
TRBJ2-5 TRBV6-6 . . TGTGCCAGCAGTTACTCGGGAAGCCAAGAGACCCAGTACTTC CASSYSGSQETQYF
TRBJ2-7 TRBV5-4 . . TGTGCCAGCAGCTTGAGAACGGCCTCCTACGAGCAGTACTTC CASSLRTASYEQYF
TRBJ1-5 TRBV15 . . TGTGCCACCAGCAGAGGTCAACGCGGCACGCATCAGCCCCAGCATTTT CATSRGQRGTHQPQHF
TRBJ1-4 TRBV29-1 . . TGCAGCGTTGGACAGCCGAATGAAAAACTGTTTTTT CSVGQPNEKLFF
TRBJ2-3 TRBV27 . . TGTGCCCCCCAGGCATCCACAGATACGCAGTATTTT CAPQASTDTQYF
TRBJ1-4 TRBV7-2 . . TGTGCCAGCAGCTTATTGGGGAGGAGAGATGAAAAACTGTTTTTT CASSLLGRRDEKLFF
TRBJ2-2 TRBV11-3 once . TGTGCCAGCAGGGGAAGGAACACCGGGGAGCTGTTTTTT CASRGRNTGELFF
TRBJ1-1 TRBV5-1 . . TGCGCCAGCAGCTTGGCCCCAGATAACACTGAAGCTTTCTTT CASSLAPDNTEAFF
TRBJ1-5 TRBV11-3 . . TGTGCCAGCAGCTTAGAGGAGTATCAGCCCCAGCATTTT CASSLEEYQPQHF
TRBJ2-7 TRBV11-2 . . TGTGCCAGCAGCTTAGGGGGCGCATCAGGCGAGCAGTACTTC CASSLGGASGEQYF
TRBJ2-1 TRBV2 . . TGTGCCAGCAGAGAACCCAGGGGACTCTACAATGAGCAGTTCTTC CASREPRGLYNEQFF
TRBJ2-7 TRBV28 . TRBD2 TGTGCCAGCAGTACGCTAGCGGAGCTTATCTACGAGCAGTACTTC CASSTLAELIYEQYF
TRBJ2-6 TRBV9 . . TGTGCCAGCAGCATAGGAGGGTACGGGGCCAACGTCCTGACTTTC CASSIGGYGANVLTF
TRBJ2-3 TRBV6-1 once . TGTGCCAGCGACCTAGCTAGAAGCACAGATACGCAGTATTTT CASDLARSTDTQYF
TRBJ2-7 TRBV6-4 once TRBD1 TGTGCCGGCCCGGAGGACAGGGAAGACTACGAGCAGTACTTC CAGPEDREDYEQYF
TRBJ1-5 TRBV28 . TRBD1 TGTGCCAGCAGTCCATGGACAGGGGGGGGAGATCAGCCCCAGCATTTT CASSPWTGGGDQPQHF
TRBJ2-1 TRBV5-1 . TRBD2 TGCGCCAGCAGCTTGGGACTAGCGGAAAATGAGCAGTTCTTC CASSLGLAENEQFF
TRBJ2-5 TRBV5-4 . TRBD1 TGTGCCAGCAGACAGGGGGAGGAAGAGACCCAGTACTTC CASRQGEEETQYF
TRBJ1-2 TRBV28 . . TGTGCCAGCACCTCGTTTGGGGGCTACACCTTC CASTSFGGYTF
TRBJ2-1 TRBV11-2 few TRBD2 TGTGCCAGCAGCGCAGGGACTAGCGGGAGGATGGGGGGTCTGTTCTTC CASSAGTSGRMGGLFF
TRBJ1-2 TRBV28 . . TGTGCCAGCACCCCTGGCTATGGCTACACCTTC CASTPGYGYTF
TRBJ2-2 TRBV7-3 . . TGTGCCAGCAGCTTCCAAAGCGCCGGGGAGCTGTTTTTT CASSFQSAGELFF
TRBJ1-2 TRBV29-1 . . TGCAGCGTTTATTTGGGGTGGTACACCTTC CSVYLGWYTF
TRBJ1-1 TRBV11-2 . . TGTGCCAGCAGCTTTCTCAGGGGAACCAACACTGAAGCTTTCTTT CASSFLRGTNTEAFF
TRBJ1-3 TRBV9 . . TGTGCCAGCAGCGCGAACAGGGACACCATATATTTT CASSANRDTIYF
TRBJ2-7 TRBV11-3 once . TGTGCCAGCAGCTTAGATCTGGGGGAGCAGTACTTC CASSLDLGEQYF
TRBJ2-7 TRBV10-3 . . TGTGCCATCAGCGCCGACCCTTCCTACGAGCAGTACTTC CAISADPSYEQYF
TRBJ2-7 TRBV2 . . TGTGCCAGCAGGGAAAGGGGCAGGGAAGGGTCGCAGTACTTC CASRERGREGSQYF